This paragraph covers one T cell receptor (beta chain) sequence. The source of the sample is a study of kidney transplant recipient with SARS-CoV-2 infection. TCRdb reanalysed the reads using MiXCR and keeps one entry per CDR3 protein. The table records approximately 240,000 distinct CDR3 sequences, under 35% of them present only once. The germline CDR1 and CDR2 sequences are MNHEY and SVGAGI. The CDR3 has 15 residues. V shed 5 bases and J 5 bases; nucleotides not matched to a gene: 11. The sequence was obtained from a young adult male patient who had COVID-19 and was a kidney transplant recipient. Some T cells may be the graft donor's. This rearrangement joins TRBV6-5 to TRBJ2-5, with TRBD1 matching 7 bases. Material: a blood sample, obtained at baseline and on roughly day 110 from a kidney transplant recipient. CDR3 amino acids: CASSLTGQREETQYF. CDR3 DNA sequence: TGTGCCAGCAGTCTAACGGGACAGAGGGAGGAGACCCAGTACTTC.